This T cell receptor (beta chain) was documented in a study of T-cell memory formation after mild COVID-19. This clonotype appeared a few times. TCRdb re-derived calls from the 5' RACE reads in MiXCR, one entry per CDR3 protein. The profile shows fewer than 700,000 distinct CDR3 sequences, less than 25% of them singletons. Between the trimmed V and J ends, which lost 5 bases and 3 bases, there was a span of 14 bases. The CDR3 contains 14 residues. This receptor was obtained from an adult woman who had mild COVID-19 (a few samples of this study predate the infection). Cell type and time point are not known. V gene TRBV12-3 or TRBV12-4 combines with J gene TRBJ2-7; D call uncertain. The sequenced sample was PBMCs or a T cell subset sorted from them (not recorded which). The CDR3 loop is CASSLPGTGYEQYF. The CDR3 coding sequence is TGTGCCAGCAGTCTCCCAGGCACGGGCTACGAGCAGTACTTC.